This T cell receptor beta chain was identified in a study of cytomegalovirus exposure and HLA in healthy donors. This clone has a handful of counts. Its antigen remains unidentified. Findings and caveats of the study: It was in a later analysis that TCR association rates were seen to vary by HLA locus, highest for DRB1 and lowest for HLA-C. Sequence variants that were highly shared formed a cluster that was likely a sequencing artifact. What TCR beta sequences reportedly achieved was accurate prediction of HLA-A and HLA-B alleles in most subjects.

This CDR3 spans 14 amino acids. Germline V gene sequence: CDR1 MNHNS, CDR2 SASEGT. V was shortened by 5 bases and J by 4 bases, with 14 bases between the two germline ends. The PCR was carried out with 60 Vbeta primers and 13 Jbeta primers. Original methodology: In a later analysis, the count reached 80 million or so unique TCR beta chains, with around 10 million shared. Sequencing was performed with immunoSEQ multiplex PCR; in TCRdb, only in-frame clones are kept and a portion is missing. From that table come the V and J calls and clone size; the DNA was used to work out D and trimming. Of 100,000 or so clones in the sample, roughly four fifths were seen once.

This sequence was found in a woman between 40 and 50 years old in good health and CMV-seropositive. The chain links TRBV6-1 to TRBJ1-1; no clear D. What was sequenced was PBMCs. This CDR3 is CASSREPEGTEAFF. The CDR3 nucleotides are TGTGCCAGCAGTCGGGAACCTGAGGGCACTGAAGCTTTCTTT.